This T cell receptor (beta chain) was identified during a study of T cells in localized non-small cell lung cancer. Germline V lookup: CDR1 MGHRA, CDR2 YSYEKL. V lost 3 bases and J lost 2; bases outside the gene matches: 16. The CDR3 contains 19 residues. Data came from immunoSEQ multiplex PCR; TCRdb stores just in-frame clones and leaves some out. The table lists over a thousand clones, roughly 22% of them singletons. Sequencing was performed on normal lung tissue next to the tumor, taken before any cancer treatment. The receptor was isolated from an older female donor with stage I squamous cell lung carcinoma. This chain joins TRBV4-1 and TRBJ2-3; TRBD1 matches at 8 bases. DNA of the CDR3: TGCGCCAGCAGCCACCCGAACGTACGACAGGGGTTGAACACAGATACGCAGTATTTT. Translating it yields CASSHPNVRQGLNTDTQYF.